This T cell receptor (beta chain) comes out of a study of CDR3 diversity in severe acne. CDR3 length equals 16 residues. Trimming removed 6 bases from V and 4 bases from J; junction bases left unmatched: 13. TCRdb re-analysed the PCR reads in MiXCR, keeping a single row per CDR3 protein. The sample lists about 84,000 distinct CDR3 sequences, around 49% occurring once. In this sample, this clonotype turned up a few times. This chain joins TRBV12-3 or TRBV12-4 and TRBJ1-2, with 8 bases lining up with TRBD1. The sequence derives from a male donor in good health, without acne. The source material was blood. The CDR3: CASRSSQGARIYGYTF. CDR3 sequence (DNA): TGTGCCAGCAGATCTTCCCAGGGGGCGAGAATCTATGGCTACACCTTC.